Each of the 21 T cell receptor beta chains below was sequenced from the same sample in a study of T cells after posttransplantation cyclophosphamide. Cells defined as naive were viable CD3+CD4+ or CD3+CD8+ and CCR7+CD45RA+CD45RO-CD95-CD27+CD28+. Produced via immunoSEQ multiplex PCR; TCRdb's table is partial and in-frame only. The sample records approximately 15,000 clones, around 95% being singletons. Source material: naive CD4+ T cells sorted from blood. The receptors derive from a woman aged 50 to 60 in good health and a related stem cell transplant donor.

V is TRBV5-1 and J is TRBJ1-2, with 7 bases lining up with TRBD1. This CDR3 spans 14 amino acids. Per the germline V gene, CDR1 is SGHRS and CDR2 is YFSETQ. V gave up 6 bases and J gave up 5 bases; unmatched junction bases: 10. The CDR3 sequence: CASTRTGGGYGYTF. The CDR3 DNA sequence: TGCGCCAGCACGCGGACAGGCGGTGGATATGGCTACACCTTC.

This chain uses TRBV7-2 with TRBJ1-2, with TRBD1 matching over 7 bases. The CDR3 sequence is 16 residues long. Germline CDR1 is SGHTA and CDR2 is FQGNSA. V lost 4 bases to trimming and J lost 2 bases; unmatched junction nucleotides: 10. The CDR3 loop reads CASSYTLLTGNYGYTF. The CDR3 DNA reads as TGTGCCAGCAGCTACACACTATTGACAGGGAACTATGGCTACACCTTC.

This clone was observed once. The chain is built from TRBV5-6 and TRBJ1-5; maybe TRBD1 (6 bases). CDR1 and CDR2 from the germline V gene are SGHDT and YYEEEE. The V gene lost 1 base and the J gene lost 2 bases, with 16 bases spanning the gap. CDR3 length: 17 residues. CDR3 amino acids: CASSLHLQGRGNQPQHF. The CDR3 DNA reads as TGTGCCAGCAGCTTGCACCTTCAGGGGAGAGGCAATCAGCCCCAGCATTTT.

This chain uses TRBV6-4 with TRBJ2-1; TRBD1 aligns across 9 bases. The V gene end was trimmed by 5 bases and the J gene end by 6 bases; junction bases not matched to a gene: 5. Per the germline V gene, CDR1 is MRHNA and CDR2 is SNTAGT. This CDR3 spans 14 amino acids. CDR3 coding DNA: TGTGCCAGCAGTCGGGACAGGGTGCGCAATGAGCAGTTCTTC. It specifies CASSRDRVRNEQFF.

CDR3 residues: CASSWRVGTGELFF. The CDR3 DNA sequence: TGTGCCAGTAGTTGGCGGGTAGGCACCGGGGAGCTGTTTTTT. The J gene is TRBJ2-2, the V gene TRBV19, with D possibly matching TRBD2 (5 bases). There are 14 residues in the CDR3. Germline CDR1 reads LNHDA; CDR2 reads SQIVND (reference sequence). The ends were cut back, 5 bases at V and 4 bases at J, with 11 bases in the middle.

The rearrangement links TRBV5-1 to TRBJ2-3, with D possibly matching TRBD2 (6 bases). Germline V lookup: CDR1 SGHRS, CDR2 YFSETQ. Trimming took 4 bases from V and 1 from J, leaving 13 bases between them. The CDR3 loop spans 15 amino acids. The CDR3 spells CASSLRGLGTDTQYF. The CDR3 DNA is TGCGCCAGCAGCCTCCGGGGACTCGGCACAGATACGCAGTATTTT.

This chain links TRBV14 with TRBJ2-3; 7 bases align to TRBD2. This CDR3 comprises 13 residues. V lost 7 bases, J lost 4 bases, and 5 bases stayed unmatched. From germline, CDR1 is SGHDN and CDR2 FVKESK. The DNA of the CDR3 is TGTGCCAGCACCGGGGGGTATCCAGATACGCAGTATTTT. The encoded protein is CASTGGYPDTQYF.

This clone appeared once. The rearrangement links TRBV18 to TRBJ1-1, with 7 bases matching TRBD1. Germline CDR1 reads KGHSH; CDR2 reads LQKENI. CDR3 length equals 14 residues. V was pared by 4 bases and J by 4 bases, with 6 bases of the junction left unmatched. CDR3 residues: CASSRQGDVTEAFF. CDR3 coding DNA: TGTGCCAGCTCACGTCAGGGGGATGTCACTGAAGCTTTCTTT.

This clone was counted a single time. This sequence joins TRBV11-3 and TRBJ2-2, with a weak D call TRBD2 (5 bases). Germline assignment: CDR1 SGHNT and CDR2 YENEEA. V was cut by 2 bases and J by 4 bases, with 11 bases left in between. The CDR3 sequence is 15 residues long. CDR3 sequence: CASSLLASGTGELFF. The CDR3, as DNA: TGTGCCAGCAGCTTACTAGCCTCGGGCACCGGGGAGCTGTTTTTT.

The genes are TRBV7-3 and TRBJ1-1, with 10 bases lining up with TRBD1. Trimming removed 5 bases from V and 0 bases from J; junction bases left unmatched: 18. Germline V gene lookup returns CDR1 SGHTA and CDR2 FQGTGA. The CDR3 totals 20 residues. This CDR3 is CASSPSGRTWGQGMNTEAFF. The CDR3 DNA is TGTGCCAGCAGCCCTTCGGGGCGGACGTGGGGACAGGGGATGAACACTGAAGCTTTCTTT.

For the CDR3, the DNA is TGTGCCAGCAGCCCTAAGCACGAGCAGTACTTC. It is translated as CASSPKHEQYF. This chain connects TRBV7-8 to TRBJ2-7; D is unclear. This CDR3 comprises 11 residues. The germline CDR1 and CDR2 sequences are SGHVS and FQNEAQ. The ends were cut back, 5 bases at V and 5 bases at J, with 7 bases in the middle. Complete variable domain (other parts from reference TRBV7-8 and TRBJ2-7): GAGVSQSPRYKVAKRGQDVALRCDPISGHVSLFWYQQALGQGPEFLTYFQNEAQLDKSGLPSDRFFAERPEGSVSTLKIQRTQQEDSAVYLCASSPKHEQYFGPGTRLTVT.

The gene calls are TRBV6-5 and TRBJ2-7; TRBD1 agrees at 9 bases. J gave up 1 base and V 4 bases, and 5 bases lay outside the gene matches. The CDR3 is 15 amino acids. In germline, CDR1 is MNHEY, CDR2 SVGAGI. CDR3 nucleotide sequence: TGTGCCAGCAGTTCCTCCGGGACAGGGTCCTACGAGCAGTACTTC. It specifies CASSSSGTGSYEQYF.

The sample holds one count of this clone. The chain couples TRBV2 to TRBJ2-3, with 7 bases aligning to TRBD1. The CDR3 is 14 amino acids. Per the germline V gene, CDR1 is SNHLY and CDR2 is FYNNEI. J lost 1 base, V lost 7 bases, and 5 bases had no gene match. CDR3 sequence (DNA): TGTGCCAGCACACGGCAGGGGGGCACAGATACGCAGTATTTT. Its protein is CASTRQGGTDTQYF.

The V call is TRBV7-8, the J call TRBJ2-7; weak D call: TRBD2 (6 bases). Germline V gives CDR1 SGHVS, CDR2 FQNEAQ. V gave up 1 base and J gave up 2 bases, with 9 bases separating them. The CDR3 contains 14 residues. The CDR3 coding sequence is TGTGCCAGCAGCTTAGGTGGAGGGACCTACGAGCAGTACTTC. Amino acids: CASSLGGGTYEQYF. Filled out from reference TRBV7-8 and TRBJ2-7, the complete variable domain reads GAGVSQSPRYKVAKRGQDVALRCDPISGHVSLFWYQQALGQGPEFLTYFQNEAQLDKSGLPSDRFFAERPEGSVSTLKIQRTQQEDSAVYLCASSLGGGTYEQYFGPGTRLTVT.

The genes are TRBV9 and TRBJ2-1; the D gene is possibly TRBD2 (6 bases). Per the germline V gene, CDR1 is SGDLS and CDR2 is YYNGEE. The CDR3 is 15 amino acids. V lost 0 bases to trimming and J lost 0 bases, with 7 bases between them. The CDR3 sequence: CASSVAGGSYNEQFF. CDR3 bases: TGTGCCAGCAGCGTAGCCGGGGGCTCCTACAATGAGCAGTTCTTC.

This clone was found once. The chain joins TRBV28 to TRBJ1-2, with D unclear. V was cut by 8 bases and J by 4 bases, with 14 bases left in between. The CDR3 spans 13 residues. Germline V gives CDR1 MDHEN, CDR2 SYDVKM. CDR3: CASGLRTGYGYTF. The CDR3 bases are TGTGCCAGCGGCCTTCGAACGGGCTATGGCTACACCTTC.

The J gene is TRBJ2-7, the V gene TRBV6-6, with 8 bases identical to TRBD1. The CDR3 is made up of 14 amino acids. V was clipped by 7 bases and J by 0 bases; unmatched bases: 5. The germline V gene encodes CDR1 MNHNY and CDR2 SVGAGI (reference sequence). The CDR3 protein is CASIGDRSSYEQYF. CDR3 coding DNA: TGTGCCAGCATCGGGGACAGGAGCTCCTACGAGCAGTACTTC.

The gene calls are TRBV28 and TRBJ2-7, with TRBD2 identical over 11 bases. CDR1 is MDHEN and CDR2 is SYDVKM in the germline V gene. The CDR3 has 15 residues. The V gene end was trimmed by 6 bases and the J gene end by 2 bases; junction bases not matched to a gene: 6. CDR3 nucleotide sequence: TGTGCCAGCAGCCCAGGGACTAGCGGTACCTACGAGCAGTACTTC. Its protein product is CASSPGTSGTYEQYF.

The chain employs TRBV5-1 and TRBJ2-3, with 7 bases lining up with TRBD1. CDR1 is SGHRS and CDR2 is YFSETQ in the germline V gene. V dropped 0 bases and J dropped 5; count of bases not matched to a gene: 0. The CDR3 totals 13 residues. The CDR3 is CASSLGTGDTQYF. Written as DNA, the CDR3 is TGCGCCAGCAGCTTGGGGACAGGAGATACGCAGTATTTT.

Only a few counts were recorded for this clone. CDR3: CASSILWRDSYEQYF. The CDR3 DNA is TGTGCCAGTAGTATCCTCTGGCGGGATTCCTACGAGCAGTACTTC. The chain links TRBV19 to TRBJ2-7; weak D call: TRBD2 (6 bases). Trimming took 3 bases from V and 1 from J, leaving 13 bases between them. In germline, CDR1 is LNHDA, CDR2 SQIVND (reference sequence). The CDR3 contains 15 residues.

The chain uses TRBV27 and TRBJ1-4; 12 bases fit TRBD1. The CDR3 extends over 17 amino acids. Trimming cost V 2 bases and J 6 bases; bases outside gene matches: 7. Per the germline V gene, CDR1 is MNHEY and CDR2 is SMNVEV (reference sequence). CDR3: CASSLRGTGGAYEKLFF. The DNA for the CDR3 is TGTGCCAGCAGTTTAAGAGGGACAGGGGGCGCCTATGAAAAACTGTTTTTT.